This T cell receptor (beta chain) was captured in a study of graft-versus-host responses after intestinal transplantation. Measured with immunoSEQ multiplex PCR; TCRdb has only the in-frame clones, and not every one. The table lists more than 60,000 clones, 90% of them singletons, with 1.3% in the top ten. Between the trimmed V and J ends, which lost 4 bases and 3 bases, there was a span of 11 bases. In germline, CDR1 is SGHDT, CDR2 YYEEEE. This CDR3 comprises 14 residues. In regard to this clone: Its antigen remains unknown.

The sequences come from unstimulated CD8+ T cells sorted from spleen or lymph node cells, collected before intestinal transplant. The J gene is TRBJ2-1, the V gene TRBV5-6; D not certain. This sequence was found in a human donor who received an intestinal transplant. The CDR3 DNA reads as TGTGCCAGCAGCCTGGGTCTAGGCTACAATGAGCAGTTCTTC. Translating it yields CASSLGLGYNEQFF.